What follows are 25 T cell receptor beta chains derived from one specimen sequenced in a study of T cells in Graves' hyperthyroidism and ophthalmopathy. Amplified TCR beta CDR3 regions derived from RNA transcripts. TCR CDR3 regions were first amplified by RT-PCR with HTBI primers. TCRdb analysed the multiplex PCR reads with MiXCR anew, one entry per CDR3 protein. The sample shows approximately 370,000 distinct CDR3 sequences, 14% to 15% of them seen only once. What was sequenced was blood. These receptor sequences come from a young woman with Graves' hyperthyroidism.

The V call is TRBV20-1, the J call TRBJ2-1, with D hard to call. Trimming took off 0 bases at V and 4 bases at J, with 10 bases between the two ends. Germline CDR1 is DFQATT and CDR2 is SNEGSKA (reference sequence). This CDR3 is 14 amino acids long. The CDR3, as DNA: TGCAGTGCTAGAGACCGGAACTCGTACAATGAGCAGTTCTTC. Translating it yields CSARDRNSYNEQFF.

This sequence joins TRBV27 and TRBJ2-6; D unclear. Germline V CDR1 and CDR2: MNHEY, SMNVEV (reference sequence). Deletions cut 4 bases from V and 0 bases from J, with 10 bases between. This CDR3 region has 16 residues. In DNA, the CDR3 is TGTGCCAGCAGTTCCGACGGTGTCTCTGGGGCCAACGTCCTGACTTTC. It specifies CASSSDGVSGANVLTF.

This clonotype was seen ten or more times. The J gene is TRBJ2-5, the V gene TRBV6-1, with D possibly matching TRBD2 (6 bases). V shed 7 bases and J shed 3 bases, with 15 bases lying between them. Germline CDR1 MNHNS, CDR2 SASEGT. This CDR3 has 14 residues. The CDR3 reads CASKKAGREETQYF. DNA of the CDR3: TGTGCCAGCAAAAAAGCGGGCAGGGAAGAGACCCAGTACTTC.

This clonotype was detected many times. This sequence joins TRBV19 and TRBJ2-1, with TRBD2 matching 12 bases. Germline V CDR1 and CDR2: LNHDA, SQIVND (reference sequence). V was clipped by 4 bases and J by 1 base; unmatched bases: 8. This CDR3 contains 18 residues. The CDR3 region is CASSTRTSGIGSYNEQFF. The CDR3 DNA sequence: TGTGCCAGTAGTACCCGGACTAGCGGGATAGGGTCCTACAATGAGCAGTTCTTC.

This clonotype was seen only a few times. The chain combines TRBV6-5 with TRBJ2-1; the match to TRBD2 covers 14 bases. The junction had 7 bases not matched to a gene; V was cut back by 0 bases and J by 0 bases. CDR3 size: 20 residues. Germline V CDR1 and CDR2: MNHEY, SVGAGI. CDR3 amino acids: CASSYSRGLAGGGSYNEQFF. The CDR3 region has the DNA TGTGCCAGCAGTTACTCTCGCGGACTAGCGGGAGGCGGCTCCTACAATGAGCAGTTCTTC.

Many counts were recorded for this clonotype. CDR3 bases: TGTGCCAGCAGCAAGACCCGCGAAGGGCCCCAGCATTTT. Translation: CASSKTREGPQHF. The chain uses TRBV3-1 and TRBJ1-5; D ambiguous. Trimming took off 5 bases at V and 9 bases at J, with 14 bases between the two ends. CDR3 length equals 13 residues. Germline V gives CDR1 LGHDT, CDR2 YNNKEL (reference sequence).

Ten or more counts support this clonotype. The gene calls are TRBV5-1 and TRBJ1-5, with D possibly matching TRBD1 (6 bases). The length of the CDR3 is 15 residues. Germline V lookup: CDR1 SGHRS, CDR2 YFSETQ. Trimming cost V 1 base and J 6 bases, with 14 bases left between them. CDR3 amino acids: CASSLLSGAGQPQHF. The CDR3 nucleotides are TGCGCCAGCAGCTTGCTGTCAGGGGCGGGTCAGCCCCAGCATTTT.

This clonotype was detected many times. The chain employs TRBV6-1 and TRBJ2-7, with D possibly matching TRBD1 (5 bases). This CDR3 is built from 13 residues. The V and J ends lost 5 bases and 3 bases respectively, with 11 bases between them. The germline CDR1 and CDR2 sequences are MNHNS and SASEGT. DNA of the CDR3: TGTGCCAGCAGTCGATTAACAGGCTACGAGCAGTACTTC. It is translated as CASSRLTGYEQYF.

This clonotype came up many times. DNA of the CDR3: TGTGCCAGCAGCACCCGGAAGGACCTTAACTATGGCTACACCTTC. The encoded protein is CASSTRKDLNYGYTF. The rearrangement joins TRBV7-2 to TRBJ1-2; D call uncertain. Looked up from germline, CDR1 is SGHTA and CDR2 is FQGNSA. V was cut by 5 bases and J by 1 base, with 14 bases left in between. The CDR3 runs 15 residues. Together with reference TRBV7-2 and TRBJ1-2, the CDR3 gives the full variable domain: GAGVSQSPSNKVTEKGKDVELRCDPISGHTALYWYRQSLGQGLEFLIYFQGNSAPDKSGLPSDRFSAERTGGSVSTLTIQRTQQEDSAVYLCASSTRKDLNYGYTFGSGTRLTVV.

This clonotype was observed many times. V usage is TRBV18 and J usage is TRBJ2-1, with a weak D call TRBD2 (6 bases). The ends were cut back, 3 bases at V and 7 bases at J, with 19 bases in the middle. This CDR3 has 16 residues. Germline-derived CDR1 and CDR2 are KGHSH and LQKENI. The chain's CDR3 is CASSPSTSLATNEQFF. CDR3 in DNA: TGTGCCAGCTCACCGTCGACTAGTCTGGCTACAAATGAGCAGTTCTTC.

Turning to this clonotype: At one end, the junction sequence differs from germline, possibly due to a read error. V usage is TRBV7-9 and J usage is TRBJ1-4; 8 bases agree with TRBD1. This CDR3 has 16 amino acids. CDR1 and CDR2 (germline): SEHNR, FQNEAQ (reference sequence). The CDR3 nucleotides are TGTGCCAGCAGCTTAGCGGGACAGGATGCAAATGGAAAACTGTTTTTT. It encodes CASSLAGQDANGKLFF.

The rearrangement links TRBV18 to TRBJ2-3, with a weak D call TRBD2 (6 bases). The ends were cut back, 10 bases at V and 1 base at J, with 15 bases in the middle. Germline lookup yields CDR1 KGHSH and CDR2 LQKENI. CDR3 length equals 14 residues. CDR3 DNA: TGTGCCATCCGGGAGCTTATTCGCACAGATACGCAGTATTTT. As protein: CAIRELIRTDTQYF.

CDR3 amino acids: CASSVSGGANNEQFF. The CDR3 DNA sequence: TGTGCCAGCAGCGTAAGCGGGGGGGCTAACAATGAGCAGTTCTTC. The V gene is TRBV9, the J gene TRBJ2-1, with TRBD2 matching 10 bases. The CDR3 is 15 residues long. J lost 5 bases, V lost 1 base, and 3 bases had no gene match. Germline loops: CDR1 SGDLS, CDR2 YYNGEE.

In this sample, this clonotype turned up a few times. The rearrangement uses TRBV5-1 and TRBJ2-3; 8 bases map to TRBD2. The V gene's germline CDR1 is SGHRS and CDR2 YFSETQ. V shed 0 bases and J 4 bases; nucleotides not matched to a gene: 10. CDR3 size: 17 residues. For the CDR3, the DNA is TGCGCCAGCAGCTTGGGAGCGGGACTAGTATCGGCAGATACGCAGTATTTT. It yields the protein CASSLGAGLVSADTQYF. The full variable domain, with the rest looked up from reference TRBV5-1 and TRBJ2-3, is KAGVTQTPRYLIKTRGQQVTLSCSPISGHRSVSWYQQTPGQGLQFLFEYFSETQRNKGNFPGRFSGRQFSNSRSEMNVSTLELGDSALYLCASSLGAGLVSADTQYFGPGTRLTVL.

This chain connects TRBV20-1 to TRBJ1-3; D gene unclear. Germline CDR1 is DFQATT and CDR2 is SNEGSKA (reference sequence). Trimming took off 6 bases at V and 2 bases at J, with 11 bases between the two ends. This CDR3 comprises 13 residues. The CDR3 loop is CSAHPRAGNTIYF. CDR3 bases: TGCAGTGCCCACCCCCGGGCTGGAAACACCATATATTTT.

The chain uses TRBV15 and TRBJ2-2; D is perhaps TRBD1 (6 bases). The CDR3 covers 14 residues. CDR1 is LNHNV and CDR2 is YYDKDF in the germline V gene (reference sequence). CDR3 sequence: CGTRKGVDPGELFF. In DNA form, the CDR3 reads TGTGGAACCCGGAAGGGGGTTGATCCCGGGGAGCTGTTTTTT.

The V gene is TRBV18, the J gene TRBJ1-3; no reliable D call. CDR1 and CDR2 (germline): KGHSH, LQKENI. The CDR3 extends over 16 amino acids. The germline V and J ends were trimmed by 3 bases and 2 bases, with 14 bases remaining between them. The CDR3 DNA is TGTGCCAGCTCACCGGCAAGGGCTATCGCTGGAAACACCATATATTTT. Amino acid sequence: CASSPARAIAGNTIYF.

V gene TRBV5-1 combines with J gene TRBJ2-3, with D tentatively TRBD1 or TRBD2 (5 bases each). This CDR3 has 15 residues. Germline CDR1 SGHRS, CDR2 YFSETQ. V shed 3 bases and J shed 2 bases, with 13 bases lying between them. The CDR3 reads CASSYRDGSTDTQYF. The CDR3, as DNA: TGCGCCAGCAGCTACCGGGACGGATCCACAGATACGCAGTATTTT.

The J gene is TRBJ2-2, the V gene TRBV4-1; no clear D. This CDR3 is 15 amino acids long. V lost 2 bases to trimming and J lost 2 bases, with 9 bases between them. Looked up from germline, CDR1 is MGHRA and CDR2 is YSYEKL. The CDR3 sequence: CASSQWGLNTGELFF. The CDR3 region has the DNA TGCGCCAGCAGCCAATGGGGTCTAAACACCGGGGAGCTGTTTTTT.

This clonotype was recorded many times. V gene TRBV18 combines with J gene TRBJ1-1; 7 bases agree with TRBD1. This CDR3 is built from 15 residues. Germline CDR1 reads KGHSH; CDR2 reads LQKENI. V dropped 0 bases and J dropped 3; count of bases not matched to a gene: 4. CDR3 region: CASSPPSQGYTEAFF. CDR3 coding DNA: TGTGCCAGCTCACCACCGTCACAGGGGTACACTGAAGCTTTCTTT.

This clonotype came up a few times. The chain is built from TRBV6-1 and TRBJ2-2; no clear D gene. V gave up 0 bases and J gave up 1 base, with 9 bases separating them. The germline CDR1 and CDR2 sequences are MNHNS and SASEGT. This CDR3 is built from 16 residues. The CDR3 is CASSEARRENTGELFF. CDR3 bases: TGTGCCAGCAGTGAAGCGCGAAGGGAGAACACCGGGGAGCTGTTTTTT.

Worth noting for this clonotype: Its ends do not fully match the called genes, so a read error is possible. The J gene is TRBJ2-3, the V gene TRBV7-7; tentatively, D is TRBD2 (6 bases). The CDR3 sequence is 15 residues long. Germline V CDR1 and CDR2: SSHAT, FNYEAQ (reference sequence). CDR3 in DNA: TGTGCTAGCAGCTTAGACGGGAGAAGCACAGATACGCAGTATTTT. Translated: CASSLDGRSTDTQYF.

This clonotype was seen many times. The V call is TRBV20-1, the J call TRBJ2-1, with a possible D match to TRBD2 (5 bases). This CDR3 has 16 amino acids. Germline V lookup: CDR1 DFQATT, CDR2 SNEGSKA (reference sequence). Trimming removed 5 bases from V and 4 bases from J, with 21 bases in between. The CDR3 nucleotides read TGCAGTGCTCTAGACTACTCCAGTGGAGGATACAATGAGCAGTTCTTC. Translation: CSALDYSSGGYNEQFF.

In its sample, this clonotype was seen many times. The chain couples TRBV6-1 to TRBJ2-5; D perhaps matches TRBD2 (6 bases). The ends were cut back, 6 bases at V and 3 bases at J, with 17 bases in the middle. Per the germline V gene, CDR1 is MNHNS and CDR2 is SASEGT. CDR3 size: 15 residues. The CDR3 reads CASRPDPGAEETQYF. The CDR3 nucleotides are TGTGCCAGCAGACCCGATCCGGGAGCGGAAGAGACCCAGTACTTC.

This clonotype was picked up many times. V usage is TRBV28 and J usage is TRBJ2-1; the D is unclear. Germline V lookup: CDR1 MDHEN, CDR2 SYDVKM. The CDR3 runs to 15 residues. V was trimmed by 5 bases and J by 6 bases, leaving 17 bases between them. The CDR3, as DNA: TGTGCCAGCAGTAGTTCCCCGGTCCACTTCAATGAGCAGTTCTTC. Its protein is CASSSSPVHFNEQFF.